Following are 16 T cell receptor beta chains from one sample sequenced in a study of T-cell reconstitution after alpha-beta-depleted transplantation in children (dated by TCRdb to the mid-2010s). The method was PCR. The sample was run on an Illumina HiSeq 2500. Molecular barcoding was employed in the preparation of TCR libraries, with unique molecular identifiers being used to normalize TCRbeta repertoire quantification. In-frame beta chains were kept once TCRdb had trimmed the public reads at Q25 with fastp and called clones with MiXCR. Each CDR3 protein appears once, grouped with its most common genes and DNA. In all, the sample holds 550,000 to 800,000 distinct CDR3 sequences, and 13% of those were seen once. The ten largest clones add up to 0.79% of the sample. Sample treatment or condition, as interpreted from the label and publication: allogeneic hematopoietic cell transplantation with graft depleted of TCRalphabeta T cells and CD19 B cells.

The source was PBMCs, collected before TCRalphabeta/CD19-depleted stem cell transplant. The source of these receptors is a girl aged 2 to 10 with congenital amegakaryocytic thrombocytopenia, due to receive a stem cell transplant.

Ten or more counts support this clonotype. The CDR3 DNA sequence: TGCGCCAGCAGGATGGACAGGCCACAAGAGACCCAGTACTTC. Amino acid sequence: CASRMDRPQETQYF. This chain connects TRBV5-1 to TRBJ2-5; 7 bases map to TRBD1. This CDR3 is built from 14 residues. CDR1 is SGHRS and CDR2 is YFSETQ in the germline V gene. The V gene end was trimmed by 5 bases and the J gene end by 2 bases; junction bases not matched to a gene: 6.

On this clonotype: A much more abundant neighbour one base away suggests this may be a read error. This chain uses TRBV7-9 with TRBJ2-4; D is unresolved. This CDR3 has 14 amino acids. Between the trimmed V and J ends, which lost 6 bases and 4 bases, there was a span of 13 bases. Germline-derived CDR1 and CDR2 are SEHNR and FQNEAQ (reference sequence). CDR3 region: CASRLMGSKNIQYF. CDR3 nucleotide sequence: TGTGCCAGCAGATTAATGGGCAGTAAAAACATTCAGTACTTC.

This clonotype was recorded at least ten times. The V and J genes are TRBV6-5 and TRBJ1-2, with no clear D. The CDR3 is 15 amino acids. Germline-derived CDR1 and CDR2 are MNHEY and SVGAGI. Deletions cut 3 bases from V and 3 bases from J, with 14 bases between. The CDR3, as DNA: TGTGCCAGCAGTTATGGGAGGAAGGGCGACTATGGCTACACCTTC. Protein: CASSYGRKGDYGYTF.

This clonotype showed up many times. J is TRBJ2-2 and V is TRBV20-1; D uncertain. V gave up 3 bases and J gave up 9 bases, with 11 bases separating them. The CDR3 has 12 residues. Germline V gene sequence: CDR1 DFQATT, CDR2 SNEGSKA (reference sequence). CDR3 bases: TGCAGTGCTAGGGCTGGACCCCGGGAGCTGTTTTTT. Its protein is CSARAGPRELFF.

The chain carries TRBV11-2 and TRBJ2-7; the match to TRBD2 covers 13 bases. Germline values: CDR1 SGHAT, CDR2 FQNNGV. J lost 5 bases, V lost 4 bases, and 8 bases had no gene match. CDR3 length: 16 residues. CDR3 sequence: CASSSGTSGIFHEQYF. In DNA form, the CDR3 reads TGTGCCAGCAGCTCGGGGACTAGCGGGATTTTCCACGAGCAGTACTTC. Using reference TRBV11-2 and TRBJ2-7 for the parts outside the CDR3, the full variable domain is EAGVAQSPRYKIIEKRQSVAFWCNPISGHATLYWYQQILGQGPKLLIQFQNNGVVDDSQLPKDRFSAERLKGVDSTLKIQPAKLEDSAVYLCASSSGTSGIFHEQYFGPGTRLTVT.

This clonotype was observed at least ten times. The rearrangement links TRBV15 to TRBJ1-1; D is possibly TRBD1 (5 bases). The CDR3 covers 15 residues. V lost 2 bases to trimming and J lost 0 bases, with 10 bases between them. Germline CDR1 and CDR2: LNHNV and YYDKDF (reference sequence). The DNA of the CDR3 is TGTGCCACCAGCAGAAGACAGATCCTGAACACTGAAGCTTTCTTT. Its protein is CATSRRQILNTEAFF.

As concerns this clonotype: Germline and junction disagree at one end, which may indicate a read error. The J gene is TRBJ2-1, the V gene TRBV20-1; the D gene is possibly TRBD2 (6 bases). The CDR3 consists of 16 residues. CDR1 is DFQATT, CDR2 SNEGSKA, per germline (reference sequence). The CDR3 sequence: CCASPLGRGTYNEQFF. In nucleotides, the CDR3 is TGCTGTGCTAGTCCTCTCGGGAGAGGCACCTACAATGAGCAGTTCTTC.

This clonotype was seen repeatedly, ten times or more. This chain connects TRBV15 to TRBJ1-5; D not certain. The germline V gene has CDR1 LNHNV and CDR2 YYDKDF (reference sequence). The CDR3 contains 14 residues. The V end lost 6 bases, the J end lost 0 bases, and 9 bases lay between the germline ends. The CDR3 nucleotides are TGTGCCACCAGTTTATCAGATAGCAATCAGCCCCAGCATTTT. Translation: CATSLSDSNQPQHF.

There are many counts of this clonotype. The chain recombines TRBV7-9 with TRBJ2-3; 7 bases are a match to TRBD1. The CDR3 spans 15 residues. The V and J ends lost 4 bases and 0 bases, in that order; junction bases with no gene match: 4. Germline loops: CDR1 SEHNR, CDR2 FQNEAQ (reference sequence). In DNA, the CDR3 is TGTGCCAGCAGCTCGGACAGGTCTAGCACAGATACGCAGTATTTT. This codes for CASSSDRSSTDTQYF.

The chain employs TRBV5-1 and TRBJ2-1; 9 bases map to TRBD2. The ends lost 0 bases at V and 7 bases at J; junction bases unmatched: 8. CDR3 length equals 16 residues. Germline CDR1 and CDR2: SGHRS and YFSETQ. The CDR3: CASSLVPAGGPNEQFF. CDR3 in DNA: TGCGCCAGCAGCTTGGTTCCTGCGGGAGGGCCTAATGAGCAGTTCTTC.

This clonotype was picked up a small number of times. This chain joins TRBV5-1 and TRBJ2-2; D uncertain. Germline V gives CDR1 SGHRS, CDR2 YFSETQ. V was clipped by 7 bases and J by 0 bases, with 10 bases between them. The CDR3 has 14 amino acids. CDR3 sequence: CASLGEPNTGELFF. The CDR3 DNA sequence: TGCGCCAGCTTGGGCGAACCGAACACCGGGGAGCTGTTTTTT.

This clonotype was found many times. The V gene is TRBV27, the J gene TRBJ2-3; no clear D. This CDR3 region has 14 residues. V was pared by 5 bases and J by 4 bases, with 13 bases between. Germline lookup yields CDR1 MNHEY and CDR2 SMNVEV (reference sequence). The CDR3 DNA reads as TGTGCCAGCAGTGTCTACCCATCGGCAGATACGCAGTATTTT. As protein: CASSVYPSADTQYF.

The V call is TRBV7-8, the J call TRBJ2-1; 9 bases line up with TRBD2. Germline V CDR1 and CDR2: SGHVS, FQNEAQ. The CDR3 runs 20 residues. After removal of 3 bases from V and 0 bases from J, the junction contained 15 bases not matched to a gene. CDR3 coding DNA: TGTGCCAGCAGCTTTCTTGTAGCGGGAGCAACTCCAAGCTCCTACAATGAGCAGTTCTTC. Translated: CASSFLVAGATPSSYNEQFF. The variable domain in full, with the rest retrieved from reference TRBV7-8 and TRBJ2-1, is GAGVSQSPRYKVAKRGQDVALRCDPISGHVSLFWYQQALGQGPEFLTYFQNEAQLDKSGLPSDRFFAERPEGSVSTLKIQRTQQEDSAVYLCASSFLVAGATPSSYNEQFFGPGTRLTVL.

This rearrangement joins TRBV30 to TRBJ2-1; D unresolved. Germline CDR1 reads GTSNPN; CDR2 reads SVGIG (reference sequence). The CDR3 consists of 12 residues. The V and J ends lost 2 bases and 4 bases respectively, with 6 bases between them. The CDR3, as DNA: TGTGCCTGGAGTCCAGCGTACAATGAGCAGTTCTTC. Protein sequence: CAWSPAYNEQFF.

This clonotype was seen many times. The rearrangement joins TRBV5-1 to TRBJ1-4; D perhaps matches TRBD1 (5 bases). The CDR3 has 12 residues. V was clipped by 2 bases and J by 10 bases, with 9 bases between them. CDR1 is SGHRS and CDR2 is YFSETQ in the germline V gene. This CDR3 reads CASSFGGRKLFF. CDR3 coding DNA: TGCGCCAGCAGCTTTGGGGGTCGAAAACTGTTTTTT. The entire variable domain, with the rest obtained from reference TRBV5-1 and TRBJ1-4, is as follows: KAGVTQTPRYLIKTRGQQVTLSCSPISGHRSVSWYQQTPGQGLQFLFEYFSETQRNKGNFPGRFSGRQFSNSRSEMNVSTLELGDSALYLCASSFGGRKLFFGSGTQLSVL.

The chain employs TRBV20-1 and TRBJ2-5, with 9 nucleotides matching TRBD2. The germline CDR1 and CDR2 sequences are DFQATT and SNEGSKA (reference sequence). V lost 0 bases to trimming and J lost 5 bases; unmatched junction nucleotides: 7. There are 15 residues in the CDR3. The CDR3 sequence is CSAREGAGGEETQYF. CDR3 nucleotide sequence: TGCAGTGCTAGAGAGGGAGCGGGAGGAGAGGAGACCCAGTACTTC.